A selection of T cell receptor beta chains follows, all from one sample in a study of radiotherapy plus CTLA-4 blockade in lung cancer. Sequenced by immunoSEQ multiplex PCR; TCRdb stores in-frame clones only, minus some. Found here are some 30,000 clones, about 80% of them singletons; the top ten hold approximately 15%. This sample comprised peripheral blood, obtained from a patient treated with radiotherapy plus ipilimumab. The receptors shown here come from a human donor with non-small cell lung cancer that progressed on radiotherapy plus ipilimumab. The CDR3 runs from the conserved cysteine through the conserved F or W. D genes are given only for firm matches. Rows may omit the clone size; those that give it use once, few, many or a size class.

CDR3aa: CASSLSGLAGEQYF
CDR3nt: TGTGCCAGCAGCCTCAGTGGCCTTGCGGGAGAGCAGTACTTC
v_gene: TRBV6-1
abundance: .
j_gene: TRBJ2-5
d_gene: TRBD2

CDR3aa: CASSVGGNPNEKLFF
CDR3nt: TGTGCCAGCAGCGTAGGCGGGAATCCTAATGAAAAACTGTTTTTT
v_gene: TRBV9
abundance: .
j_gene: TRBJ1-4
d_gene: .

CDR3aa: CASTGPPGTGGSNYGYTF
CDR3nt: TGTGCCAGCACCGGACCTCCCGGGACAGGGGGTTCCAACTATGGCTACACCTTC
v_gene: TRBV28
abundance: .
j_gene: TRBJ1-2
d_gene: TRBD1

CDR3aa: CASSWVTGDTEAFF
CDR3nt: TGTGCCAGCAGCTGGGTCACAGGGGACACTGAAGCTTTCTTT
v_gene: TRBV5-5
abundance: .
j_gene: TRBJ1-1
d_gene: TRBD1

CDR3aa: CASSYGTLGTGELFF
CDR3nt: TGTGCCAGCAGTTACGGGACTTTGGGAACCGGGGAGCTGTTTTTT
v_gene: TRBV6-5
abundance: few
j_gene: TRBJ2-2
d_gene: .

CDR3aa: CASSYSTGYEQFF
CDR3nt: TGTGCCAGCAGTTACTCGACAGGTTATGAGCAGTTCTTC
v_gene: TRBV6-5
abundance: once
j_gene: TRBJ2-1
d_gene: .

CDR3aa: CASSFGTSGKETQYF
CDR3nt: TGTGCCAGCAGTTTCGGGACTAGCGGAAAAGAGACCCAGTACTTC
v_gene: TRBV27
abundance: .
j_gene: TRBJ2-5
d_gene: TRBD2

CDR3aa: CSGTEGAGGYGYTF
CDR3nt: TGCAGCGGAACCGAGGGGGCAGGAGGCTATGGCTACACCTTC
v_gene: TRBV29-1
abundance: .
j_gene: TRBJ1-2
d_gene: TRBD1

CDR3aa: CASRGLAGSYEQYF
CDR3nt: TGTGCCAGCAGAGGACTAGCGGGTTCCTACGAGCAGTACTTC
v_gene: TRBV6-5
abundance: .
j_gene: TRBJ2-7
d_gene: TRBD2

CDR3aa: CASSYSSWGRNEQFF
CDR3nt: TGTGCCAGCAGCTACAGTTCCTGGGGTAGAAATGAGCAGTTCTTC
v_gene: TRBV2
abundance: .
j_gene: TRBJ2-1
d_gene: .

CDR3aa: CASSFSPPQVRGSYNEQFF
CDR3nt: TGTGCCAGCAGTTTCTCACCCCCACAGGTCCGGGGGTCATACAATGAGCAGTTCTTC
v_gene: TRBV27
abundance: .
j_gene: TRBJ2-1
d_gene: .

CDR3aa: CASSVLAGQETQYF
CDR3nt: TGTGCCAGCAGTGTACTAGCGGGCCAAGAGACCCAGTACTTC
v_gene: TRBV27
abundance: .
j_gene: TRBJ2-5
d_gene: TRBD2

CDR3aa: CATSRGGDTQETQYF
CDR3nt: TGTGCCACCAGCAGAGGTGGGGACACCCAAGAGACCCAGTACTTC
v_gene: TRBV15
abundance: .
j_gene: TRBJ2-5
d_gene: .

CDR3aa: CASTWGAALSTDTQYF
CDR3nt: TGCGCCAGCACCTGGGGGGCAGCCCTCAGCACAGATACGCAGTATTTT
v_gene: TRBV5-1
abundance: .
j_gene: TRBJ2-3
d_gene: .

CDR3aa: CASSFGTGPAGGYGYTF
CDR3nt: TGTGCCAGCAGCTTTGGGACCGGACCGGCGGGGGGGTATGGCTACACCTTC
v_gene: TRBV5-6
abundance: .
j_gene: TRBJ1-2
d_gene: .

CDR3aa: CASSPFGAAYEQYF
CDR3nt: TGTGCCAGCAGTCCCTTCGGAGCGGCCTACGAGCAGTACTTC
v_gene: TRBV27
abundance: few
j_gene: TRBJ2-7
d_gene: .

CDR3aa: CASSAISYEQYF
CDR3nt: TGTGCCAGCAGCGCCATCTCCTACGAGCAGTACTTC
v_gene: TRBV7-3
abundance: .
j_gene: TRBJ2-7
d_gene: .

CDR3aa: CASSLGEGVDEQFF
CDR3nt: TGTGCCAGCAGCTTGGGGGAGGGTGTGGATGAGCAGTTCTTC
v_gene: TRBV5-6
abundance: .
j_gene: TRBJ2-1
d_gene: TRBD2

CDR3aa: CASSASGVEQPQHF
CDR3nt: TGTGCCAGCAGCGCCTCGGGGGTGGAGCAGCCCCAGCATTTT
v_gene: TRBV9
abundance: .
j_gene: TRBJ1-5
d_gene: .

CDR3aa: CASSLGYGANEQFF
CDR3nt: TGTGCCAGCAGCTTAGGGTACGGTGCCAATGAGCAGTTCTTC
v_gene: TRBV7-9
abundance: .
j_gene: TRBJ2-1
d_gene: .

CDR3aa: CASSLYREEGTEAFF
CDR3nt: TGTGCCAGCAGCCTCTACAGGGAGGAAGGAACTGAAGCTTTCTTT
v_gene: TRBV7-2
abundance: .
j_gene: TRBJ1-1
d_gene: .

CDR3aa: CASSLAGPYNEQFF
CDR3nt: TGTGCCAGCAGCCTAGCGGGGCCCTACAATGAGCAGTTCTTC
v_gene: TRBV11-3
abundance: .
j_gene: TRBJ2-1
d_gene: TRBD2

CDR3aa: CAWNLDSNQPQHF
CDR3nt: TGTGCCTGGAATTTGGATAGCAATCAGCCCCAGCATTTT
v_gene: TRBV30
abundance: .
j_gene: TRBJ1-5
d_gene: .

CDR3aa: CASSDGRPTDTQYF
CDR3nt: TGTGCCAGCAGCGACGGCAGGCCCACAGATACGCAGTATTTT
v_gene: TRBV9
abundance: .
j_gene: TRBJ2-3
d_gene: .

CDR3aa: CASSVGETQYF
CDR3nt: TGCGCCAGCAGCGTTGGGGAGACCCAGTACTTC
v_gene: TRBV5-1
abundance: .
j_gene: TRBJ2-5
d_gene: .

CDR3aa: CASSLASSGNTIYF
CDR3nt: TGTGCCAGCAGTTTAGCGAGCTCTGGAAACACCATATATTTT
v_gene: TRBV27
abundance: .
j_gene: TRBJ1-3
d_gene: .